Listed here is a single T cell receptor beta chain. Its antigen is still unknown. Combining a sample-barcoded 5' primer with a J-beta primer mix, a second PCR ran for roughly 7 to 11 cycles. Via MiXCR, TCRdb re-called the 5' RACE reads, giving one row per CDR3 protein. The sample yields about 1.1 million distinct CDR3 sequences, roughly two fifths seen once. This sample was taken from a study of blood T cells in healthy people across ages. The authors drew around 11 milliliters of peripheral blood from each donor. Regarding the study as a whole: Older age coincided with a roughly linear decline in TCR beta diversity per million T cells.

The CDR3 loop spans 13 amino acids. V shed 5 bases and J shed 7 bases, with 17 bases lying between them. From germline, CDR1 is SQVTM and CDR2 ANQGSEA. This receptor was taken from a man younger than 30 in good health. The sequenced material came from blood. The gene calls are TRBV29-1 and TRBJ1-1; D might be TRBD1 (5 bases). CDR3 region: CSVLGRVGLEAFF. CDR3 coding DNA: TGCAGCGTTTTGGGGCGCGTGGGGCTTGAAGCTTTCTTT.